Sequencing of this T cell receptor beta chain was carried out in a study of blood T cell repertoires in COVID-19. Study summary: Spain, Italy and the United States supplied samples that represented acute and convalescent COVID-19.

Original processing notes: Reference gene primer amplification yielded estimated nucleated cell counts. The method was immunoSEQ multiplex PCR; TCRdb's version includes in-frame clones alone and lacks a portion of them. That table supplies the V and J calls and clone size; D and trimming were determined from the DNA. This sample carries more than 100,000 clones, about four fifths of them seen once, and the ten largest clones take 4% to 5.5%. CDR3 length: 16 amino acids. Trimming pared 0 bases from V and 9 bases from J, leaving 15 bases between. From germline, CDR1 is MNHEY and CDR2 SVGAGI. The sample was peripheral blood. This TCR was sampled from a woman in her seventies with acute or convalescent COVID-19. This chain uses TRBV6-5 with TRBJ1-6; no clear D. The DNA for the CDR3 is TGTGCCAGCAGTTACTCGAGGATGAATCGGGGTTCACCCCTCCACTTT. Its translation: CASSYSRMNRGSPLHF.